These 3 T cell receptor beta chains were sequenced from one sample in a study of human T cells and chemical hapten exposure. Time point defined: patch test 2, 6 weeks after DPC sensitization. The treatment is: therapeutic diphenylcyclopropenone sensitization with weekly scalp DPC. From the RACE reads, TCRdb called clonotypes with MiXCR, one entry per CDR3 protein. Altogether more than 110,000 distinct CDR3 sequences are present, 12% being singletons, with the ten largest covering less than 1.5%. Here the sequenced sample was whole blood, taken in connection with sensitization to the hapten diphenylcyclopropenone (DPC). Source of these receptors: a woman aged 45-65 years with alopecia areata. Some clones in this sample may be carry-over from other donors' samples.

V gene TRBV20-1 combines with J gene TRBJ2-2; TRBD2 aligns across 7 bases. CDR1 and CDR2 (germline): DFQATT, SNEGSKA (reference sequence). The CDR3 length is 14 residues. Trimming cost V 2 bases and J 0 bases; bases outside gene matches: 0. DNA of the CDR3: TGCAGTGCTAGACTAGCGGCGAACACCGGGGAGCTGTTTTTT. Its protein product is CSARLAANTGELFF.

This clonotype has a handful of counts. Here the CDR3 DNA reads TGTGCCAGCTCACCCCAAGGACAGGGGACCTACGAGCAGTACTTC. Protein sequence: CASSPQGQGTYEQYF. This sequence joins TRBV18 and TRBJ2-7; TRBD1 agrees at 9 bases. CDR3 length equals 15 residues. The J segment lost 2 bases and the V segment lost 3 bases, leaving 5 bases of the junction unmatched. Per the germline V gene, CDR1 is KGHSH and CDR2 is LQKENI.

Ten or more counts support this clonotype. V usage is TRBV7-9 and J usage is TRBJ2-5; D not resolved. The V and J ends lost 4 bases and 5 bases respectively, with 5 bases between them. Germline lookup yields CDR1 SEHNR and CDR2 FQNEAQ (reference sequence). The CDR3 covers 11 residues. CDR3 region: CASSSHETQYF. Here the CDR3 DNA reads TGTGCCAGCAGCTCCCACGAGACCCAGTACTTC.